The 18 T cell receptor beta chains below come from one sample, sequenced in a study of post-analysis software for immune sequencing data. General observations from the study: Elevated frequency relative to controls characterized 4 or 5 TRBV segments in patients, TRBV5-6, TRBV5-1 and TRBV20-1 among them.

Their cognate antigens are unknown. The library was made from cDNA and included unique molecular identifiers. TCRdb redid the calling of the PCR reads with MiXCR, one entry per CDR3 protein. This table has about 800,000 distinct CDR3 sequences, 30% appearing once. Sequencing was done on a sample of blood. Receptors were obtained from a girl between 5 and 17 years old with multiple sclerosis.

About this clonotype: This may come from a read error, since a much larger clone is one base off. V usage is TRBV4-1 and J usage is TRBJ2-1; a weak D match, TRBD2 (6 bases). Germline loops: CDR1 MGHRA, CDR2 YSYEKL. The V gene lost 1 base and the J gene lost 13 bases, with 20 bases spanning the gap. The CDR3 loop spans 15 amino acids. The CDR3 protein is CASSQGGGMRETQFF. The CDR3 coding sequence is TGCGCCAGCAGCCAAGGCGGCGGGATGAGAGAGACCCAGTTCTTC.

In the case of this clonotype: One junction end disagrees with the germline gene, perhaps due to a read error. The CDR3 DNA follows: TGTAGTGCTATGAGTGCGGCAGGGGGGGACAATGAGCAGTTCTTC. Translating gives CSAMSAAGGDNEQFF. The chain has TRBV20-1 and TRBJ2-1, with D perhaps given as TRBD1 or TRBD2 (7 bases each). The CDR3 has 15 amino acids. Germline-derived CDR1 and CDR2 are DFQATT and SNEGSKA (reference sequence).

CDR3 sequence reads: CASSGPGQGLYGANVLTF. CDR3 coding DNA: TGTGCCAGCAGCGGACCGGGACAGGGGCTGTACGGGGCCAACGTCCTGACTTTC. The chain is built from TRBV7-9 and TRBJ2-6, with TRBD1 matching over 10 bases. The CDR3 loop spans 18 amino acids. V gave up 5 bases and J gave up 4 bases; unmatched junction bases: 11. Germline assignment: CDR1 SEHNR and CDR2 FQNEAQ (reference sequence).

The V and J genes are TRBV3-1 and TRBJ1-2, with D perhaps TRBD1 (6 bases). Looked up from germline, CDR1 is LGHDT and CDR2 is YNNKEL (reference sequence). The CDR3 length is 15 residues. With 1 base removed from V and 4 bases from J, the gap between germline ends came to 13 bases. For the CDR3, the DNA is TGTGCCAGCAGCCAAGCCGACAGGTTAATCTATGGCTACACCTTC. It encodes CASSQADRLIYGYTF.

The chain employs TRBV27 and TRBJ1-2; the D gene is possibly TRBD1 (5 bases). Germline CDR1 and CDR2: MNHEY and SMNVEV (reference sequence). V lost 6 bases and J 3 bases, leaving 8 bases between the germline ends. CDR3 length: 12 amino acids. This CDR3 reads CASRRGDYGYTF. In DNA form, the CDR3 reads TGTGCCAGCAGGAGGGGTGACTATGGCTACACCTTC.

The gene calls are TRBV6-2 or TRBV6-3 and TRBJ2-6; 8 bases fit TRBD1. Germline V gene data show CDR1 as MNHEY and CDR2 as SVGEGT. The CDR3 spans 19 residues. The trim removed 2 bases at V and 0 bases at J, leaving 9 bases unmatched. The CDR3 nucleotides read TGTGCCAGCAGTTACAAATCCGGGACAGGTTTCTCTGGGGCCAACGTCCTGACTTTC. The encoded protein is CASSYKSGTGFSGANVLTF.

This chain joins TRBV2 and TRBJ2-7; the match to TRBD1 covers 7 bases. Unmatched junction bases numbered 8, after V lost 6 bases and J lost 0 bases. The CDR3 extends over 15 amino acids. Germline loops: CDR1 SNHLY, CDR2 FYNNEI. This chain's CDR3 is CASRFATGNSYEQYF. For the CDR3, the DNA is TGTGCCAGCAGGTTTGCGACAGGGAACTCCTACGAGCAGTACTTC.

This clonotype has just one count. The chain uses TRBV7-2 and TRBJ1-5; D may be TRBD1 (6 bases). The CDR3 is 15 residues long. V gave up 7 bases and J gave up 0 bases, with 13 bases separating them. Germline CDR1 reads SGHTA; CDR2 reads FQGNSA. DNA for the CDR3: TGTGCCAGCACCCTCCAGGGGTATAGCAATCAGCCCCAGCATTTT. This sequence encodes CASTLQGYSNQPQHF. Using reference TRBV7-2 and TRBJ1-5 for the parts outside the CDR3, the full variable domain is GAGVSQSPSNKVTEKGKDVELRCDPISGHTALYWYRQSLGQGLEFLIYFQGNSAPDKSGLPSDRFSAERTGGSVSTLTIQRTQQEDSAVYLCASTLQGYSNQPQHFGDGTRLSIL.

The CDR3 nucleotides are TGTGCCAGCAGCCCTTTTATGGGGGCAGGCCCTAACTATGGCTACACCTTC. Protein: CASSPFMGAGPNYGYTF. The chain uses TRBV27 and TRBJ1-2, with D possibly matching TRBD1 (6 bases). Deletions cut 6 bases from V and 0 bases from J, with 20 bases between. This CDR3 spans 17 amino acids. Looked up from germline, CDR1 is MNHEY and CDR2 is SMNVEV (reference sequence).

This clonotype was seen just once. The V gene is TRBV29-1, the J gene TRBJ2-5; perhaps TRBD1 as D (5 bases). The ends were cut back, 3 bases at V and 2 bases at J, with 10 bases in the middle. This CDR3 spans 13 amino acids. The V gene's germline CDR1 is SQVTM and CDR2 ANQGSEA. CDR3 sequence reads: CSVDLQGQETQYF. The CDR3 nucleotides read TGCAGCGTTGATCTGCAGGGACAAGAGACCCAGTACTTC. The full variable domain, in which reference TRBV29-1 and TRBJ2-5 provide the parts outside the CDR3, is SAVISQKPSRDICQRGTSLTIQCQVDSQVTMMFWYRQQPGQSLTLIATANQGSEATYESGFVIDKFPISRPNLTFSTLTVSNMSPEDSSIYLCSVDLQGQETQYFGPGTRLLVL.

In its sample, this clonotype was seen many times. J is TRBJ2-1 and V is TRBV2, with TRBD1 matching over 9 bases. With V trimmed by 7 bases and J by 0 bases, 7 bases remained unmatched. Germline loops: CDR1 SNHLY, CDR2 FYNNEI. The CDR3 totals 16 residues. The CDR3 protein is CASNPGQGLSYNEQFF. Here the CDR3 DNA reads TGTGCCAGCAATCCGGGACAGGGACTCTCCTACAATGAGCAGTTCTTC. Using reference TRBV2 and TRBJ2-1 for the parts outside the CDR3, the full variable domain is EPEVTQTPSHQVTQMGQEVILRCVPISNHLYFYWYRQILGQKVEFLVSFYNNEISEKSEIFDDQFSVERPDGSNFTLKIRSTKLEDSAMYFCASNPGQGLSYNEQFFGPGTRLTVL.

The V and J genes are TRBV5-1 and TRBJ2-2; 7 nucleotides match TRBD1. V dropped 4 bases and J dropped 4; count of bases not matched to a gene: 10. The germline V gene encodes CDR1 SGHRS and CDR2 YFSETQ. The CDR3 is 16 residues long. The CDR3 region is CASSLDLTGITGELFF. CDR3 nucleotide sequence: TGCGCCAGCAGCCTAGACCTGACAGGGATCACCGGGGAGCTGTTTTTT.

This clonotype has just a few counts. This chain joins TRBV7-2 and TRBJ1-1; D uncertain. V lost 5 bases, J lost 4 bases, and 14 bases lay in between. The CDR3 contains 14 residues. Germline CDR1 SGHTA, CDR2 FQGNSA. CDR3 nucleotides: TGTGCCAGCAGCATAAGATATAGGGCCACTGAAGCTTTCTTT. Translated: CASSIRYRATEAFF.

This clonotype was found a few times. The J gene is TRBJ2-5, the V gene TRBV10-3, with TRBD1 identical over 9 bases. This CDR3 has 13 residues. Trimming cost V 7 bases and J 5 bases; bases outside gene matches: 5. Germline loops: CDR1 ENHRY, CDR2 SYGVKD. As DNA, the CDR3 is TGTGCCATCAACAGGGGGCGGGGGGAGACCCAGTACTTC. It specifies CAINRGRGETQYF.

This clonotype was seen a few times. The chain links TRBV6-6 to TRBJ1-5, with 12 bases that match TRBD1. The CDR3 runs to 17 residues. V trimming: 6 bases; J trimming: 0 bases; junction bases outside the gene matches: 6. Germline lookup yields CDR1 MNHNY and CDR2 SVGAGI (reference sequence). This CDR3 is CASRPGTGGFSNQPQHF. The DNA for the CDR3 is TGTGCCAGCAGACCTGGGACAGGGGGCTTTAGCAATCAGCCCCAGCATTTT.

This clonotype has a handful of counts. The V and J genes are TRBV7-2 and TRBJ2-3; D is uncertain. The CDR3 contains 18 residues. Trimming took 3 bases from V and 0 from J, leaving 19 bases between them. Germline V gives CDR1 SGHTA, CDR2 FQGNSA. The CDR3 loop is CASSFGGTPRISTDTQYF. The CDR3 DNA follows: TGTGCCAGCAGCTTTGGCGGTACGCCCCGTATTAGCACAGATACGCAGTATTTT.

The rearrangement joins TRBV24-1 to TRBJ2-4; 14 bases map to TRBD2. The J call may be incorrect, as the DNA end agrees better with TRBJ2-7. The CDR3 extends over 15 amino acids. The germline V gene encodes CDR1 KGHDR and CDR2 SFDVKD. Written as DNA, the CDR3 is TGTGCCACCAGTGACGGGACTAGCGGGAGTTACGAGCAGTACTTC. It codes for CATSDGTSGSYEQYF.

The chain combines TRBV7-9 with TRBJ1-1; no clear D. In germline, CDR1 is SEHNR, CDR2 FQNEAQ (reference sequence). The CDR3 spans 15 residues. V was trimmed by 4 bases and J by 3 bases, leaving 15 bases between them. The CDR3 here is CASSSTGLPDTEAFF. Written as DNA, the CDR3 is TGTGCCAGCAGCTCAACCGGACTCCCGGACACTGAAGCTTTCTTT. Looking up the rest from reference TRBV7-9 and TRBJ1-1 gives the full variable domain: DTGVSQNPRHKITKRGQNVTFRCDPISEHNRLYWYRQTLGQGPEFLTYFQNEAQLEKSRLLSDRFSAERPKGSFSTLEIQRTEQGDSAMYLCASSSTGLPDTEAFFGQGTRLTVV.